This T cell receptor (beta chain) emerged from a study of blood T cell repertoires in COVID-19. Germline-derived CDR1 and CDR2 are SGHKS and YYEKEE (reference sequence). J lost 0 bases, V lost 0 bases, and 7 bases had no gene match. There are 18 residues in the CDR3. Profiled with immunoSEQ multiplex PCR; TCRdb holds only in-frame clones, not every one. This table has under 130,000 clones, 80% to 90% appearing once. The sequenced sample consisted of peripheral blood. This chain joins TRBV5-5 and TRBJ2-1, with 9 bases lining up with TRBD2. This clonotype was sampled from an elderly woman with acute or convalescent COVID-19. CDR3 nucleotide sequence: TGTGCCAGCAGCTTGGTGCTAGCGGGGTTGAGCTCCTACAATGAGCAGTTCTTC. It translates to CASSLVLAGLSSYNEQFF.